This T cell receptor (beta chain) was captured in a study of blood T cells in healthy people across ages. As concerns this clonotype: The antigen is not known.

Overall study results and limits: Per million T cells, the diversity of TCR beta decreased roughly linearly as age advanced.

V shed 0 bases and J shed 5 bases, with 6 bases lying between them. Germline CDR1 reads SGDLS; CDR2 reads YYNGEE. This CDR3 is 13 amino acids long. With a J-beta primer mix and a sample-barcoded 5' primer, a second PCR ran about 6 to 11 cycles. The study obtained at least 2.5 million CDR3-containing paired-end reads from every sample. TCRdb fed the 5' RACE reads into MiXCR, producing one record per CDR3 protein. The repertoire includes 1.5 million to 2 million distinct CDR3 sequences, approximately 28% of them detected once, and 7.7% sits in the top ten. The J gene is TRBJ1-5, the V gene TRBV9, with D uncertain. Specimen: blood. The TCR comes from a woman aged 25-40 years in good health. The CDR3 bases are TGTGCCAGCAGCGTAGACCTCGATCAGCCCCAGCATTTT. As protein: CASSVDLDQPQHF.